The clone carrying this T cell receptor beta chain was observed a single time. What it recognizes is unknown. PBMCs came from over 8.5 ml fresh peripheral blood. Germline CDR1 and CDR2: LNHDA and SQIVND (reference sequence). V was shortened by 5 bases and J by 7 bases, with 20 bases between the two germline ends. The CDR3 sequence is 15 residues long. This sample is drawn from a study of T cells in Graves' hyperthyroidism and ophthalmopathy. Amplification targeted TCR beta CDR3 regions from RNA transcripts. The primer set for the first-round RT-PCR of the TCR CDR3 was HTBI. TCRdb re-derived calls from the multiplex PCR reads in MiXCR, one entry per CDR3 protein. The sample lists hundreds of thousands of distinct CDR3 sequences; around 20% were seen once. General study results and limits: A model of 13 V-J pairs discriminated ophthalmopathy from stable hyperthyroidism.

The sequencing sample was made of blood. The J gene is TRBJ1-2, the V gene TRBV19, with D possibly being TRBD1 (6 bases). The clonotype originates from a woman in her 50s with Graves' hyperthyroidism that later progressed to Graves' ophthalmopathy. The DNA of the CDR3 is TGTGCCAGTAGTTCCCCCGGGACATCCTTTAGTGGCTACACCTTC. Protein product: CASSSPGTSFSGYTF.